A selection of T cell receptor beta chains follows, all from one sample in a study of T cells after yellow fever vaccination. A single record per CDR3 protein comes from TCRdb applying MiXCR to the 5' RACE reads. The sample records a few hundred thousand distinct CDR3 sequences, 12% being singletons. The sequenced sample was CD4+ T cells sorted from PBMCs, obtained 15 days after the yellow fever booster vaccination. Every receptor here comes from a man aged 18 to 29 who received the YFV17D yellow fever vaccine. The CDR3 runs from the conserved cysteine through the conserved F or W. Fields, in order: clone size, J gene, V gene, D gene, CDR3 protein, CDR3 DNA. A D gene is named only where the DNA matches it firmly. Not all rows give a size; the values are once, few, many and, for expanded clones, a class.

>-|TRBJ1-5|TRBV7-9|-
CASSFGAGGPMADQHF
TGTGCCAGCAGCTTCGGGGCGGGGGGCCCTATGGCAGACCAGCATTTT
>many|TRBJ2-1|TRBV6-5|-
CASSPTGPNEQFF
TGTGCCAGCAGCCCGACAGGCCCCAATGAGCAGTTCTTC
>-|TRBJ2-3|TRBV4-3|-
CASSQEKGDTQYF
TGCGCCAGCAGCCAAGAAAAAGGAGATACGCAGTATTTT
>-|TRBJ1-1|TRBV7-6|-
CASSLAETVNTEAFF
TGTGCCAGCAGCTTAGCCGAGACGGTGAACACTGAAGCTTTCTTT
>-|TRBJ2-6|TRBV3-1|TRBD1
CASSPTGTGANVLTF
TGTGCCAGCAGCCCGACAGGGACTGGGGCCAACGTCCTGACTTTC
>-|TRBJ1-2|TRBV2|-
CASSGQIYGYTF
TGTGCCAGCAGTGGACAGATCTATGGCTACACCTTC
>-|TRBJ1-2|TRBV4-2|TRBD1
CASSQGDRDREGYGYTF
TGTGCCAGCAGCCAAGGAGACCGGGACAGGGAAGGATACGGCTACACCTTC
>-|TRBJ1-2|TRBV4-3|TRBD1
CASSQDMGQSYGYTF
TGCGCCAGCAGCCAAGATATGGGACAGAGCTATGGCTACACCTTC
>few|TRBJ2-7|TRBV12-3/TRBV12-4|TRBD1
CASSPGQLAEQYF
TGTGCCAGCAGTCCGGGACAGCTAGCCGAGCAGTACTTC
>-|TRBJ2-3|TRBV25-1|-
CASKGGLTDTQYF
TGTGCCAGCAAAGGGGGTCTCACAGATACGCAGTATTTT
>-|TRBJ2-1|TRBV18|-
CASSPALYNEQFF
TGTGCCAGCTCACCGGCATTGTACAATGAGCAGTTCTTC
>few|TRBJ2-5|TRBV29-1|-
CSVVRARTGQETQYF
TGCAGCGTTGTCCGCGCTAGGACGGGACAAGAGACCCAGTACTTC
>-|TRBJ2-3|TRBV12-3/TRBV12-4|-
CASSFRAGPGDTQYF
TGTGCCAGCAGTTTTCGGGCGGGGCCCGGGGATACGCAGTATTTT
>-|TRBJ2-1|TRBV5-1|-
CASSSGRGEQFF
TGCGCCAGCAGCTCAGGTAGGGGTGAGCAGTTCTTC
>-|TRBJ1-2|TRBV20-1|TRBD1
CSPRVGTGGDGYTF
TGCAGTCCCCGAGTAGGGACAGGGGGGGATGGCTACACCTTC
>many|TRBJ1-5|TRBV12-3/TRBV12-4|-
CASRAPEDGQPQHF
TGTGCCAGCAGGGCCCCTGAGGATGGTCAGCCCCAGCATTTT
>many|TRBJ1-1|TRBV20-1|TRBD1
CSARGQMNTEAFF
TGCAGTGCCAGGGGACAGATGAACACTGAAGCTTTCTTT
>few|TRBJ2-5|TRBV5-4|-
CASRSWSQETQYF
TGTGCCAGCAGGTCGTGGTCACAAGAGACCCAGTACTTC
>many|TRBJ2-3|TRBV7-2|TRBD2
CASSSVRGGYTQYF
TGTGCCAGCAGCTCCGTAAGGGGAGGGTATACGCAGTATTTT
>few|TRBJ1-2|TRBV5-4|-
CASSPGTDNYGYTF
TGTGCCAGCAGCCCCGGGACGGATAACTATGGCTACACCTTC
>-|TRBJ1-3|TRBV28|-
CASSLWAGNSGNTIYF
TGTGCCAGCAGTTTATGGGCAGGGAACTCTGGAAACACCATATATTTT
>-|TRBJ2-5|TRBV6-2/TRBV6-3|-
CASSFSQGGETQYF
TGTGCCAGCAGTTTCTCCCAAGGCGGGGAGACCCAGTACTTC
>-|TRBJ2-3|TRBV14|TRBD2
CASAGSGADTQYF
TGTGCCAGCGCAGGTAGCGGGGCAGATACGCAGTATTTT
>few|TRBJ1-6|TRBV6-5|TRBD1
CASSYNTQGAFSPLHF
TGTGCCAGCAGTTACAATACACAGGGGGCTTTTTCACCCCTCCACTTT
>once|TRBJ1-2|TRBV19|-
CASNHRDHYGYTF
TGTGCCAGTAACCACCGGGACCACTATGGCTACACCTTC
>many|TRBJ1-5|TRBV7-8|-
CASSPNSAGRLNQHF
TGTGCCAGCAGCCCCAACTCGGCCGGCAGGTTAAACCAGCATTTT
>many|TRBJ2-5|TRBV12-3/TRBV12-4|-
CASTRQSAETQYF
TGTGCCAGCACCCGACAGTCGGCAGAGACCCAGTACTTC
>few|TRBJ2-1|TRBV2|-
CASSGWGKRGSYNEQFF
TGTGCCAGCAGTGGATGGGGGAAGAGGGGCTCCTACAATGAGCAGTTCTTC
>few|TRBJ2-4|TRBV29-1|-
CSVEGGLGNIQYF
TGCAGCGTTGAAGGGGGGCTTGGAAACATTCAGTACTTC